The clone carrying this T cell receptor (beta chain) has at least ten counts. Its antigen is unknown. The sample comes from a study of identical twins. Findings of the study overall: Conclusions were drawn cross-sectionally by statistical analysis, without following the same donors.

The length of the CDR3 is 14 residues. Per germline, CDR1 SGHDT and CDR2 YYEEEE. V shed 7 bases and J 0 bases; nucleotides not matched to a gene: 0. Via MiXCR, TCRdb re-called the 5' RACE reads, giving one row per CDR3 protein. The sample includes about 500,000 distinct CDR3 sequences, roughly an eighth of them seen just once. These data were also filed under a second study, of yellow fever vaccine responses in identical twins.

This clonotype was obtained from a woman aged 18-29 years in good health. The V gene is TRBV5-6, the J gene TRBJ2-6, with 8 bases lining up with TRBD1. Sequences were obtained from CD4+ T cells sorted from blood. CDR3 in amino acids: CASDRGSGANVLTF. The DNA of the CDR3 is TGTGCCAGCGACAGGGGCTCTGGGGCCAACGTCCTGACTTTC.